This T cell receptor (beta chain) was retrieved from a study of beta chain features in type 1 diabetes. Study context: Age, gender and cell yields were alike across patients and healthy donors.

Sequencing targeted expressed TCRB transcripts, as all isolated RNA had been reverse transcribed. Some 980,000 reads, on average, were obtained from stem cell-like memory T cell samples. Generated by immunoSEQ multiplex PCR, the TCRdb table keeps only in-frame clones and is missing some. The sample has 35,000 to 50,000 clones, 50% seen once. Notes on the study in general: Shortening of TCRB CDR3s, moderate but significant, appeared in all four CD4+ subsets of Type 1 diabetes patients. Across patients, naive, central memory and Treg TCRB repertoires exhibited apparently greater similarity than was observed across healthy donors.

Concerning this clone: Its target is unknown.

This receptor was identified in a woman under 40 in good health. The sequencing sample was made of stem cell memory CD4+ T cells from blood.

The CDR3: CASSLSSGSSYEQYF. CDR3 in DNA: TGTGCCAGCAGCTTGTCCAGCGGTAGCTCCTACGAGCAGTACTTC. The J gene is TRBJ2-7, the V gene TRBV5-4; possibly TRBD2 for D (5 bases). Germline CDR1 and CDR2: SGHNT and YYREEE (reference sequence). The CDR3 extends over 15 amino acids. V was shortened by 1 base and J by 0 bases, with 11 bases between the two germline ends.